The clone carrying this T cell receptor beta chain was seen a handful of times. These data originate in a study of cytomegalovirus exposure and HLA in healthy donors. PCR employed 60 Vbeta and 13 Jbeta primers. Measured with immunoSEQ multiplex PCR; TCRdb has only the in-frame clones, and not every one. The table has more than 90,000 clones, just under 80% seen once; the top ten hold about 4%. The sample consisted of PBMCs. This clonotype was obtained from a woman between 40 and 50 years old in good health and CMV-seropositive.

In nucleotides, the CDR3 is TGTGCCAGCAGCCAATACTTGAACACTGAAGCTTTCTTT. Its translation is CASSQYLNTEAFF. The chain carries TRBV7-2 and TRBJ1-1; D is uncertain. Germline V gene lookup returns CDR1 SGHTA and CDR2 FQGNSA. V lost 5 bases, J lost 0 bases, and 7 bases lay in between. The CDR3 loop spans 13 amino acids.